Presented here are 14 T cell receptor beta chains from one specimen sequenced in a study of cytomegalovirus exposure and HLA in healthy donors (TCRdb year 2017). Receptor libraries were prepared by the immunoSEQ multiplex PCR assay. The multiplex PCR relied on a mix of 60 forward primers for TCR Vbeta segments and 13 reverse primers for TCR Jbeta segments. The clones in this table, taken by TCRdb from immuneACCESS, are in-frame only. Not every clone is retained; where verified, under half of the shortfall comes from an unresolved V gene, and the cause of the rest is unknown. The sample table lists under 150,000 clones, about 83% of them with a count of one. About 5.5% of the sample is held by the ten biggest clonotypes. What was sequenced was PBMCs. The origin of the receptors is a woman aged 25 to 39 in good health and CMV-seronegative.

The rearrangement links TRBV19 to TRBJ1-2; 9 nucleotides align to TRBD1. The germline V gene has CDR1 LNHDA and CDR2 SQIVND (reference sequence). This CDR3 has 15 residues. J lost 0 bases, V lost 3 bases, and 2 bases had no gene match. CDR3 residues: CASSMRDRANYGYTF. The CDR3 DNA reads as TGTGCCAGTAGTATGCGGGACAGGGCTAACTATGGCTACACCTTC.

The chain couples TRBV7-9 to TRBJ2-6, with 7 bases lining up with TRBD1. The CDR3 covers 15 residues. V lost 6 bases to trimming and J lost 1 base; unmatched junction nucleotides: 3. Germline assignment: CDR1 SEHNR and CDR2 FQNEAQ (reference sequence). The CDR3 sequence: CASRPTGSGANVLTF. The CDR3 nucleotides read TGTGCCAGCAGACCGACAGGGTCTGGGGCCAACGTCCTGACTTTC.

The gene calls are TRBV29-1 and TRBJ1-2, with 8 bases lining up with TRBD1. This CDR3 region has 15 residues. CDR1 SQVTM and CDR2 ANQGSEA come from the germline V gene. The V and J ends lost 7 bases and 4 bases, in that order; junction bases with no gene match: 14. CDR3 nucleotide sequence: TGCAGCGCAACCGGACAGGGTGGAGGAAGCTATGGCTACACCTTC. Its translation is CSATGQGGGSYGYTF.

J is TRBJ2-1 and V is TRBV10-2; 10 bases align to TRBD2. V lost 2 bases to trimming and J lost 0 bases; unmatched junction nucleotides: 7. There are 18 residues in the CDR3. The V gene's germline CDR1 is WSHSY and CDR2 SAAADI. The CDR3, as DNA: TGCGCCAGCAGTGAGCTAGCGGGGGATACAATCTCCTACAATGAGCAGTTCTTC. This codes for CASSELAGDTISYNEQFF.

This rearrangement joins TRBV7-8 to TRBJ1-4; weak D call: TRBD1 (6 bases). The V gene lost 5 bases and the J gene lost 0 bases, with 13 bases spanning the gap. CDR3 length equals 16 residues. Germline lookup yields CDR1 SGHVS and CDR2 FQNEAQ. In nucleotides, the CDR3 is TGTGCCAGCAGCGCCTACAGGGTTGCAACTAATGAAAAACTGTTTTTT. Its translation is CASSAYRVATNEKLFF.

The rearrangement uses TRBV7-9 and TRBJ2-7, with a tentative D call TRBD2 (5 bases). V lost 1 base and J lost 3, with 16 bases in between. The CDR3 has 16 amino acids. Germline values: CDR1 SEHNR, CDR2 FQNEAQ (reference sequence). The CDR3 here is CASSLGVDSAFYEQYF. The CDR3 nucleotides read TGTGCCAGCAGCTTAGGGGTCGATAGCGCATTCTACGAGCAGTACTTC.

The sample holds one count of this clone. This chain uses TRBV15 with TRBJ1-6; possible D gene TRBD1, 5 bases. Germline V gives CDR1 LNHNV, CDR2 YYDKDF (reference sequence). The CDR3 runs 13 residues. V was trimmed by 5 bases and J by 8 bases, leaving 10 bases between them. CDR3 protein: CATSLSTDSPLHF. CDR3 DNA sequence: TGTGCCACCAGCCTATCGACAGATTCACCCCTCCACTTT.

The chain recombines TRBV27 with TRBJ1-3, with D perhaps TRBD1 (6 bases). With 3 bases removed from V and 3 bases from J, the gap between germline ends came to 9 bases. The germline V gene encodes CDR1 MNHEY and CDR2 SMNVEV (reference sequence). This CDR3 has 14 residues. This chain's CDR3 is CASSFRGRGNTIYF. The CDR3 DNA reads TGTGCCAGCAGTTTCAGGGGTCGTGGAAACACCATATATTTT.

The CDR3 region is CASTSGTSTDTQYF. The CDR3 DNA is TGTGCCAGCACCTCCGGGACTAGCACAGATACGCAGTATTTT. The V gene is TRBV28, the J gene TRBJ2-3, with D tentatively TRBD2 (6 bases). Germline CDR1 reads MDHEN; CDR2 reads SYDVKM. V gave up 7 bases and J gave up 0 bases, with 11 bases separating them. This CDR3 region has 14 residues.

The chain is built from TRBV4-1 and TRBJ1-1; 9 bases are a match to TRBD1. CDR1 MGHRA and CDR2 YSYEKL come from the germline V gene. Trimming took 0 bases from V and 4 from J; bases not matched to a gene: 9. The CDR3 totals 17 residues. The CDR3 spells CASSQDPRQGVVTEAFF. CDR3 nucleotide sequence: TGCGCCAGCAGCCAAGATCCTCGACAGGGGGTAGTCACTGAAGCTTTCTTT.

The chain uses TRBV5-1 and TRBJ2-5; D is undetermined. V gave up 0 bases and J gave up 1 base, with 7 bases separating them. The CDR3 length is 14 residues. Germline V gene data show CDR1 as SGHRS and CDR2 as YFSETQ. CDR3 residues: CASSLGLGQETQYF. CDR3 DNA: TGCGCCAGCAGCTTGGGTCTCGGCCAAGAGACCCAGTACTTC.

The chain has TRBV27 and TRBJ1-5; 7 bases are shared with TRBD1. Losses at the gene ends were 4 bases for V and 10 bases for J; bases not matched to a gene: 13. CDR3 length equals 15 residues. Per germline, CDR1 MNHEY and CDR2 SMNVEV (reference sequence). The CDR3 nucleotides read TGTGCCAGCAGTTCTCACAAGACAGGGAGAAGTCCCCAGCATTTT. As protein: CASSSHKTGRSPQHF.

This chain links TRBV5-1 with TRBJ1-2, with 7 bases that match TRBD1. The trim removed 1 base at V and 3 bases at J, leaving 9 bases unmatched. The germline V gene has CDR1 SGHRS and CDR2 YFSETQ. The CDR3 is made up of 16 amino acids. In DNA form, the CDR3 reads TGCGCCAGCAGCTTGTTTTCGACAGGGTCATACTATGGCTACACCTTC. Translated, it gives CASSLFSTGSYYGYTF.

The chain has TRBV7-2 and TRBJ2-2; the match to TRBD1 covers 7 bases. CDR3 length: 15 amino acids. CDR1 is SGHTA, CDR2 FQGNSA, per germline. The V gene end was trimmed by 3 bases and the J gene end by 0 bases; junction bases not matched to a gene: 1. CDR3 loop: CASSFQGANTGELFF. CDR3 nucleotides: TGTGCCAGCAGCTTTCAGGGGGCGAACACCGGGGAGCTGTTTTTT.